This TCR beta chain was sequenced during a study of T-cell memory formation after mild COVID-19. Study results and caveats: That cross-reactive memory joined was suggested by some responding clones appearing in pre-infection memory.

This clonotype was picked up a small number of times. Its antigen remains unidentified. TCRdb processed the 5' RACE reads anew with MiXCR; each CDR3 protein has one entry. The sample carries around 200,000 distinct CDR3 sequences, more than 15% recorded once. Trimming left V 1 base short and J 0 bases short, with 9 bases between. The germline V gene encodes CDR1 SGHNT and CDR2 YYREEE (reference sequence). This CDR3 contains 15 residues. The material sequenced was PBMCs or a T cell subset sorted from them (not recorded which). This chain connects TRBV5-4 to TRBJ2-3, with D tentatively TRBD2 (6 bases). This TCR derives from an adult woman who had mild COVID-19 (a few samples of this study predate the infection). Cell type and time point are not known. CDR3 in amino acids: CASSLKRASTDTQYF. For the CDR3, the DNA is TGTGCCAGCAGCTTGAAGCGGGCTAGCACAGATACGCAGTATTTT.